This TCR beta chain was identified in a study of spatial heterogeneity in lung cancer. The CDR3 length is 13 residues. V shed 1 base and J 5 bases; nucleotides not matched to a gene: 0. Germline CDR1 reads LGHNT; CDR2 reads FRNRAP. Each CDR3 protein gets one entry after TCRdb re-called the 5' RACE reads with MiXCR. Here the sample spans some 25,000 distinct CDR3 sequences, about 13% being singletons. The time point here: sample taken at primary tumor resection. Whole RNA, which was extracted from tumor, nontumor lung tissue or frozen PBMC, was sequenced without any cell sorting. The source is a female donor with early-stage non-small cell lung cancer. The chain is built from TRBV12-5 and TRBJ1-2, with TRBD1 identical over 8 bases. Specimen: PBMCs, collected at surgery. The CDR3 loop reads CASGLGTGYGYTF. CDR3 bases: TGTGCTAGTGGTTTGGGGACAGGGTATGGCTACACCTTC. The complete variable domain, with remaining parts taken from reference TRBV12-5 and TRBJ1-2, reads DARVTQTPRHKVTEMGQEVTMRCQPILGHNTVFWYRQTMMQGLELLAYFRNRAPLDDSGMPKDRFSAEMPDATLATLKIQPSEPRDSAVYFCASGLGTGYGYTFGSGTRLTVV.